This is a list of T cell receptor beta chains from one sample in a study of blood T cell repertoires in COVID-19. The method was immunoSEQ multiplex PCR; TCRdb's version includes in-frame clones alone and lacks a portion of them. This sample has roughly 160,000 clones, with around four fifths found just once. Sequencing was done on a sample of peripheral blood. The receptors come from a woman older than 75 with COVID-19, enrolled during active disease. The CDR3 runs from the conserved cysteine through the conserved F or W. The D gene is left open where the match is weak. Where a row states a size, it is once, few, many or the class of an expanded clone; other rows omit it.

CDR3 protein: CASSLEGRVGYGYTF; CDR3 DNA: TGTGCCAGCAGCTTGGAGGGCAGGGTGGGCTATGGCTACACCTTC; clone size: .; D gene: .; J gene: TRBJ1-2; CDR3 length: 15; V gene: TRBV5-4
CDR3 protein: CASTPLGATKQFF; CDR3 DNA: TGTGCCAGCACCCCTCTAGGGGCTACGAAGCAGTTCTTC; clone size: .; D gene: .; J gene: TRBJ2-1; CDR3 length: 13; V gene: TRBV27
CDR3 protein: CASKTGDTQYF; CDR3 DNA: TGTGCCAGTAAGACGGGAGATACGCAGTATTTT; clone size: few; D gene: .; J gene: TRBJ2-3; CDR3 length: 11; V gene: TRBV3-1/TRBV3-2
CDR3 protein: CATSREFQGVGLYYTF; CDR3 DNA: TGTGCCACCAGCAGAGAATTCCAGGGAGTGGGACTCTACTACACCTTC; clone size: .; D gene: .; J gene: TRBJ1-2; CDR3 length: 16; V gene: TRBV15
CDR3 protein: CASSLRAGADYGYTF; CDR3 DNA: TGTGCCAGCAGTTTACGAGCGGGGGCGGACTATGGCTACACCTTC; clone size: .; D gene: .; J gene: TRBJ1-2; CDR3 length: 15; V gene: TRBV27
CDR3 protein: CASSFLTGPDTQYF; CDR3 DNA: TGTGCCAGCAGTTTCCTGACAGGGCCAGATACGCAGTATTTT; clone size: .; D gene: TRBD1; J gene: TRBJ2-3; CDR3 length: 14; V gene: TRBV28
CDR3 protein: CASSARRGGWSTGELFF; CDR3 DNA: TGTGCCAGTAGTGCCCGGCGGGGGGGCTGGAGCACCGGGGAGCTGTTTTTT; clone size: .; D gene: TRBD2; J gene: TRBJ2-2; CDR3 length: 17; V gene: TRBV19
CDR3 protein: CAISELGELDYGYTF; CDR3 DNA: TGTGCCATCAGTGAGCTCGGGGAATTGGACTATGGCTACACCTTC; clone size: .; D gene: .; J gene: TRBJ1-2; CDR3 length: 15; V gene: TRBV10-3
CDR3 protein: CASSEERVSYTEAFF; CDR3 DNA: TGTGCCAGCAGTGAAGAGAGGGTATCGTACACTGAAGCTTTCTTT; clone size: .; D gene: .; J gene: TRBJ1-1; CDR3 length: 15; V gene: TRBV2
CDR3 protein: CSVDLNYGYTF; CDR3 DNA: TGCAGCGTTGACCTTAACTATGGCTACACCTTC; clone size: few; D gene: .; J gene: TRBJ1-2; CDR3 length: 11; V gene: TRBV29-1
CDR3 protein: CASSDSLSSTDTQYF; CDR3 DNA: TGTGCCAGCAGTGACTCGCTCTCCAGTACAGATACGCAGTATTTT; clone size: .; D gene: .; J gene: TRBJ2-3; CDR3 length: 15; V gene: TRBV6-4